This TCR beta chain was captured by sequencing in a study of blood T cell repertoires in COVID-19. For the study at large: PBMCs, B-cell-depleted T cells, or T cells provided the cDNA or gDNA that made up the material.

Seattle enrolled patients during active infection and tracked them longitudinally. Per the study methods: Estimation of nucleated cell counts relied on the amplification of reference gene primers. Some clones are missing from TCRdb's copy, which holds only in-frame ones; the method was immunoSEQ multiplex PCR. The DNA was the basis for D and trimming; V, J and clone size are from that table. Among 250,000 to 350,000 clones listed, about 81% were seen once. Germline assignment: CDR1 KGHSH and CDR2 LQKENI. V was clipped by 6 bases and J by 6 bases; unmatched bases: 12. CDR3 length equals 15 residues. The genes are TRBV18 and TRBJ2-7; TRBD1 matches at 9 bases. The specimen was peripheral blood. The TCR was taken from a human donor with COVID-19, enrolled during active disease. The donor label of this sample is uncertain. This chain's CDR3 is CASSPPHRGLSEQYF. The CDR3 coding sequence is TGTGCCAGCTCCCCCCCTCACAGGGGGCTCAGCGAGCAGTACTTC.